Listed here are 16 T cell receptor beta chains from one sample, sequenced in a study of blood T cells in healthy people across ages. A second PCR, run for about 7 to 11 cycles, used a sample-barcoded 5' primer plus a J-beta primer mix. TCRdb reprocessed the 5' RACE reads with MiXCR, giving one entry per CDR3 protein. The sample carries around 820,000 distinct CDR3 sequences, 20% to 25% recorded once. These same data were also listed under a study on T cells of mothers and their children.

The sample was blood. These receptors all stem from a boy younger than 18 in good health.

CDR3 nucleotide sequence: TGTGCCAGCAGCAATGGACAGAGCTCCTACAATGAGCAGTTCTTC. Translated: CASSNGQSSYNEQFF. The chain joins TRBV7-9 to TRBJ2-1; a possible D gene is TRBD1 (6 bases). The CDR3 runs to 15 residues. Trimming removed 5 bases from V and 0 bases from J, with 11 bases in between. CDR1 and CDR2 from the germline V gene are SEHNR and FQNEAQ (reference sequence). The full variable domain, in which reference TRBV7-9 and TRBJ2-1 provide the parts outside the CDR3, is DTGVSQNPRHKITKRGQNVTFRCDPISEHNRLYWYRQTLGQGPEFLTYFQNEAQLEKSRLLSDRFSAERPKGSFSTLEIQRTEQGDSAMYLCASSNGQSSYNEQFFGPGTRLTVL.

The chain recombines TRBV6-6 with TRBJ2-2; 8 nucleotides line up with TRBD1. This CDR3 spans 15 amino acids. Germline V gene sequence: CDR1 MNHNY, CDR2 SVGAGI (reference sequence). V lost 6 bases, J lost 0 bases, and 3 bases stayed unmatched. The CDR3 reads CASRWDRSNTGELFF. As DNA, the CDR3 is TGTGCCAGCAGGTGGGACAGGTCGAACACCGGGGAGCTGTTTTTT.

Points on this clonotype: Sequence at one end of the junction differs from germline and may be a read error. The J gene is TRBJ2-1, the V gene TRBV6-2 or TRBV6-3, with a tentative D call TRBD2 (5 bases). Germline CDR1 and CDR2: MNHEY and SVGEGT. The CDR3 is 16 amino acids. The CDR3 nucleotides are TGTGTCAGCAGCCTCCCAACCGAGGAGGCGTACAATGAGCAGTTCTTC. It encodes CVSSLPTEEAYNEQFF.

CDR3 coding DNA: TGTGCCAGCAGTTACTCGAACTACAATGAGCAGTTCTTC. Its translation: CASSYSNYNEQFF. The chain has TRBV6-5 and TRBJ2-1; D ambiguous. The CDR3 is made up of 13 amino acids. CDR1 and CDR2 from the germline V gene are MNHEY and SVGAGI. V shed 0 bases and J shed 3 bases, with 3 bases lying between them.

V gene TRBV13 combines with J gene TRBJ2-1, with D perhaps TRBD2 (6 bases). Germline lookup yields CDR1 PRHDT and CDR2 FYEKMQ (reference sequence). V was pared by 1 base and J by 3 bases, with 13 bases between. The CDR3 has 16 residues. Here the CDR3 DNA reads TGTGCCAGCAGCTTAGTTGAGCGGGCTAGCTACAATGAGCAGTTCTTC. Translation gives CASSLVERASYNEQFF.

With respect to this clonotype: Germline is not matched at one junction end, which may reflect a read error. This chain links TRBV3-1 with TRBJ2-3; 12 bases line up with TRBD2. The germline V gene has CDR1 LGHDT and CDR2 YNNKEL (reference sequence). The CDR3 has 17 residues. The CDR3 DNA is TGTGCCAGCAGCCAAGACCGGACTAGCGGGGCCCCAGACACGCAGTATTTT. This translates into CASSQDRTSGAPDTQYF.

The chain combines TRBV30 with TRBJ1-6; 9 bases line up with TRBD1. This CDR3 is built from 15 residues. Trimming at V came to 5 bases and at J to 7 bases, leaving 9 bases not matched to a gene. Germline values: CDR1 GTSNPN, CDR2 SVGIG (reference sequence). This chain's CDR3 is CAWVPGQGRNSPLHF. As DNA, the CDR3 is TGTGCCTGGGTGCCGGGACAGGGAAGAAATTCACCCCTCCACTTT.

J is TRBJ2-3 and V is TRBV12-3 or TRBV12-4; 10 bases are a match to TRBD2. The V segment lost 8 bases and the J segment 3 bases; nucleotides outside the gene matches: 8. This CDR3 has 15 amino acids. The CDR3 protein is CASDTLAGQTDTQYF. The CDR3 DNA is TGTGCCAGCGATACACTAGCGGGGCAGACAGATACGCAGTATTTT.

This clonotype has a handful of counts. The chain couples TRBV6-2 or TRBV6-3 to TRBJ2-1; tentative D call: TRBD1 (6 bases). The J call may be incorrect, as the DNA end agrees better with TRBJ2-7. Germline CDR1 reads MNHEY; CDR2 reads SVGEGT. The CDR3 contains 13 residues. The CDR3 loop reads CASRDSITYEQYF. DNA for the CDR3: TGTGCCAGCAGGGACAGCATAACCTACGAGCAGTACTTC.

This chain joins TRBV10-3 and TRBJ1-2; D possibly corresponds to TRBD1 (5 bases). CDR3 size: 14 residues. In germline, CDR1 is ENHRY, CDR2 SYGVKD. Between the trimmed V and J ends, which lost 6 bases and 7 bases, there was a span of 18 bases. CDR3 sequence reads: CAISPLEGRGGYTF. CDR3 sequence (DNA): TGTGCCATCAGCCCACTCGAAGGGAGGGGTGGCTACACCTTC.

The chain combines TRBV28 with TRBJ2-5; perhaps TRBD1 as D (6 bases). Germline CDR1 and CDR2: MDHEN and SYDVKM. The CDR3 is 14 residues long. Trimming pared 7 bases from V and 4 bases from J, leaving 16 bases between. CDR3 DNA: TGTGCCAGCAAGAGTGGGACAATCCTAGAGACCCAGTACTTC. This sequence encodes CASKSGTILETQYF.

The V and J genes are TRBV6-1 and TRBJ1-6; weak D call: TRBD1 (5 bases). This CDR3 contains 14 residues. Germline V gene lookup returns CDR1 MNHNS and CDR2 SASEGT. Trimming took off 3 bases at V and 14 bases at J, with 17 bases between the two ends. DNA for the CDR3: TGTGCCAGCAGTGACTATTCTTACAGGACTGCCCTCCACTTT. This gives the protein CASSDYSYRTALHF.

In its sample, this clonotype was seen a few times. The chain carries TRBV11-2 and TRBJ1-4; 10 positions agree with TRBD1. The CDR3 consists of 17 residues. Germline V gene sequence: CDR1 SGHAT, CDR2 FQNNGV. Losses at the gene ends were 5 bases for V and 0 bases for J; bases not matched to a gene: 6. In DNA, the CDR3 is TGTGCCAGCAGCCTGGGACAGGGGAAGGCAACTAATGAAAAACTGTTTTTT. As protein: CASSLGQGKATNEKLFF.

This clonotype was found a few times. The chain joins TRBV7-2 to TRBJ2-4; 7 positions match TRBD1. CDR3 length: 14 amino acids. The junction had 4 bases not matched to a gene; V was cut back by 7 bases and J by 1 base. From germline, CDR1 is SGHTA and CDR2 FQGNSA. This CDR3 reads CASTLGQAKNIQYF. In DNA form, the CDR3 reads TGTGCCAGCACCCTGGGACAGGCCAAAAACATTCAGTACTTC.

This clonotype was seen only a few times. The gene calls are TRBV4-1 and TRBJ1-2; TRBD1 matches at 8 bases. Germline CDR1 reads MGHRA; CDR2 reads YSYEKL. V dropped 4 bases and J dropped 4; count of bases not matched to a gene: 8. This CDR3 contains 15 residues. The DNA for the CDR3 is TGCGCCAGCAGCCGATCGGACAGGGAGGGCTATGGCTACACCTTC. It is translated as CASSRSDREGYGYTF.

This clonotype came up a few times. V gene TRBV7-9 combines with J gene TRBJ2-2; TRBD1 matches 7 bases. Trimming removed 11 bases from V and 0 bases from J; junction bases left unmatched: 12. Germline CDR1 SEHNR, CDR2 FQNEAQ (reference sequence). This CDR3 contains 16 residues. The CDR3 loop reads CAGTPPGTANTGELFF. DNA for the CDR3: TGTGCCGGTACCCCCCCCGGGACAGCGAACACCGGGGAGCTGTTTTTT.